What follows are 9 T cell receptor beta chains derived from one specimen sequenced in a study of graft-versus-host responses after intestinal transplantation. Sequencing was performed with immunoSEQ multiplex PCR; in TCRdb, only in-frame clones are kept and a portion is missing. This table has about 71,000 clones, less than 95% appearing once. What these receptors recognize is not known. The starting material was unstimulated CD8+ T cells sorted from spleen or lymph node cells, obtained before intestinal transplant. Receptors were obtained from a human donor who received an intestinal transplant.

The V and J genes are TRBV5-1 and TRBJ1-2; D is unclear. V gave up 0 bases and J gave up 0 bases, with 9 bases separating them. This CDR3 contains 15 residues. CDR1 is SGHRS, CDR2 YFSETQ, per germline. The DNA of the CDR3 is TGCGCCAGCAGCTTGGAGGAGAGTCCTAACTATGGCTACACCTTC. This translates into CASSLEESPNYGYTF.

The chain joins TRBV19 to TRBJ2-7; 8 positions match TRBD2. Trimming at V came to 8 bases and at J to 0 bases, leaving 9 bases not matched to a gene. CDR1 is LNHDA, CDR2 SQIVND, per germline (reference sequence). The CDR3 has 15 amino acids. CDR3 protein: CASGGTGTSSYEQYF. In DNA form, the CDR3 reads TGTGCCAGTGGGGGGACCGGGACTAGCTCCTACGAGCAGTACTTC. The whole variable domain, filled in from reference TRBV19 and TRBJ2-7, reads DGGITQSPKYLFRKEGQNVTLSCEQNLNHDAMYWYRQDPGQGLRLIYYSQIVNDFQKGDIAEGYSVSREKKESFPLTVTSAQKNPTAFYLCASGGTGTSSYEQYFGPGTRLTVT.

Only one count was recorded for this clone. V usage is TRBV5-5 and J usage is TRBJ1-1, with D tentatively TRBD1 (6 bases). Germline CDR1 and CDR2: SGHKS and YYEKEE (reference sequence). Deletions cut 4 bases from V and 3 bases from J, with 10 bases between. This CDR3 has 13 amino acids. In nucleotides, the CDR3 is TGTGCCAGCAGCACCGGACAGTACACTGAAGCTTTCTTT. It specifies CASSTGQYTEAFF.

This chain connects TRBV7-2 to TRBJ2-1, with D possibly being TRBD2 (6 bases). This CDR3 contains 16 residues. Germline loops: CDR1 SGHTA, CDR2 FQGNSA. V was cut by 0 bases and J by 8 bases, with 17 bases left in between. CDR3 in amino acids: CASSLALSLALDEQFF. CDR3 DNA: TGTGCCAGCAGCTTAGCGCTTTCGCTAGCGTTGGATGAGCAGTTCTTC.

V gene TRBV25-1 combines with J gene TRBJ1-1; a possible D gene is TRBD1 (6 bases). The germline V and J ends were trimmed by 5 bases and 7 bases, with 11 bases remaining between them. Germline loops: CDR1 MGHDK, CDR2 SYGVNS. The CDR3 loop spans 12 amino acids. The CDR3 reads CASSYRENEAFF. CDR3 coding DNA: TGTGCCAGCAGTTACAGGGAAAATGAAGCTTTCTTT.

V gene TRBV27 combines with J gene TRBJ2-7, with unresolved D. Germline loops: CDR1 MNHEY, CDR2 SMNVEV (reference sequence). The CDR3 has 13 residues. The V gene lost 4 bases and the J gene lost 2 bases, with 9 bases spanning the gap. The DNA of the CDR3 is TGTGCCAGCAGTTACACAGCCACCTACGAGCAGTACTTC. Amino acids: CASSYTATYEQYF.

V is TRBV7-9 and J is TRBJ1-1; maybe TRBD1 (6 bases). V dropped 6 bases and J dropped 4 bases, with 15 bases sitting between them. The CDR3 is 14 residues long. CDR1 and CDR2 (germline): SEHNR, FQNEAQ (reference sequence). The CDR3 DNA reads as TGTGCCAGCAGACCCCCGCGGGGGCTCACTGAAGCTTTCTTT. It translates to CASRPPRGLTEAFF.

The CDR3 DNA reads TGTGCCAGCAGCCCCACACAGGGGGCGAGGGAGACCCAGTACTTC. Translation gives CASSPTQGARETQYF. The chain combines TRBV6-5 with TRBJ2-5, with TRBD1 matching over 9 bases. The CDR3 contains 15 residues. V was clipped by 6 bases and J by 5 bases; unmatched bases: 10. Germline V lookup: CDR1 MNHEY, CDR2 SVGAGI.

The CDR3 is CATLAGGSTDTQYF. The CDR3 DNA follows: TGTGCCACCCTAGCGGGGGGTAGCACAGATACGCAGTATTTT. The chain uses TRBV6-5 and TRBJ2-3; TRBD2 agrees at 11 bases. This CDR3 has 14 amino acids. The J segment lost 0 bases and the V segment lost 10 bases, leaving 3 bases of the junction unmatched. Germline assignment: CDR1 MNHEY and CDR2 SVGAGI.